The 15 T cell receptor beta chains listed next were all sequenced from one sample in a study of T cells in Graves' hyperthyroidism and ophthalmopathy. What was amplified from RNA transcripts were TCR beta CDR3 regions. In the first-round RT-PCR of the TCR CDR3, the HTBI primer set was used. TCRdb processed the multiplex PCR reads anew with MiXCR; each CDR3 protein has one entry. The sample carries 660,000 or so distinct CDR3 sequences, around 20% recorded once. Material: blood. The receptor set was obtained from a young man with Graves' ophthalmopathy.

This clonotype was counted many times. The chain employs TRBV28 and TRBJ1-3, with 7 bases that match TRBD1. V lost 6 bases, J lost 0 bases, and 5 bases stayed unmatched. The CDR3 runs 15 residues. CDR1 is MDHEN, CDR2 SYDVKM, per germline. CDR3 sequence reads: CASRRQGISGNTIYF. For the CDR3, the DNA is TGTGCCAGCAGACGACAGGGCATCTCTGGAAACACCATATATTTT.

This clonotype appeared many times. CDR3 in amino acids: CASTLGQALNSPLHF. CDR3 bases: TGTGCCAGCACCCTCGGTCAGGCCCTTAATTCACCCCTCCACTTT. The chain is built from TRBV28 and TRBJ1-6; no firm D call. This CDR3 is built from 15 residues. The V end was cut by 7 bases, the J end by 6 bases, with 16 bases between. Germline assignment: CDR1 MDHEN and CDR2 SYDVKM.

This clonotype came up a few times. This chain links TRBV25-1 with TRBJ2-5; D is undetermined. The V gene's germline CDR1 is MGHDK and CDR2 SYGVNS. V lost 1 base and J lost 2, with 11 bases in between. The CDR3 is 15 amino acids. The CDR3 reads CASSESGRPQETQYF. DNA for the CDR3: TGTGCCAGCAGTGAATCCGGACGGCCACAAGAGACCCAGTACTTC.

V usage is TRBV7-9 and J usage is TRBJ2-7; 8 bases line up with TRBD1. The germline CDR1 and CDR2 sequences are SEHNR and FQNEAQ (reference sequence). V gave up 5 bases and J gave up 6 bases; unmatched junction bases: 15. This CDR3 has 16 amino acids. The CDR3 protein is CASSPKSGQGAREQYF. Written as DNA, the CDR3 is TGTGCCAGCAGCCCGAAGAGTGGTCAGGGGGCCCGCGAGCAGTACTTC.

CDR3 DNA: TGTGCCAGCAGCCAGCAGGGATTACATTACGAGCAGTACTTC. Translated: CASSQQGLHYEQYF. The J gene is TRBJ2-7, the V gene TRBV27; D may be TRBD1 (5 bases). V gave up 6 bases and J gave up 4 bases, with 16 bases separating them. From germline, CDR1 is MNHEY and CDR2 SMNVEV (reference sequence). CDR3 length: 14 amino acids.

To note about this clonotype: The junction shows a germline mismatch at one end, possibly a read error. The gene calls are TRBV7-7 and TRBJ1-3; 7 bases align to TRBD1. This CDR3 contains 14 residues. Germline V CDR1 and CDR2: SSHAT, FNYEAQ (reference sequence). CDR3 protein: CASSLDRDGNTIYF. CDR3 in DNA: TGTGCTAGCAGCTTAGACAGGGATGGAAACACCATATATTTT.

This clonotype has more than one count but fewer than ten. The V gene is TRBV7-9, the J gene TRBJ2-5; D is uncertain. The CDR3 has 15 residues. Trimming stripped 3 bases from V and 5 bases from J, with 16 bases between. The germline CDR1 and CDR2 sequences are SEHNR and FQNEAQ (reference sequence). CDR3 nucleotide sequence: TGTGCCAGCAGCTTGGTACCCTATTCGAGGGAGACCCAGTACTTC. Amino acid sequence: CASSLVPYSRETQYF. Full variable domain (rest looked up from reference TRBV7-9 and TRBJ2-5): DTGVSQNPRHKITKRGQNVTFRCDPISEHNRLYWYRQTLGQGPEFLTYFQNEAQLEKSRLLSDRFSAERPKGSFSTLEIQRTEQGDSAMYLCASSLVPYSRETQYFGPGTRLLVL.

There are a few counts of this clonotype. The chain couples TRBV5-1 to TRBJ1-5; the match to TRBD1 covers 8 bases. This CDR3 region has 12 residues. Germline V gene sequence: CDR1 SGHRS, CDR2 YFSETQ. The V segment lost 4 bases and the J segment 9 bases; nucleotides outside the gene matches: 3. CDR3 nucleotide sequence: TGCGCCAGCAGCGACGGGACAGGGCCCCAGCATTTT. Amino acid sequence: CASSDGTGPQHF.

This clonotype was found a few times. The rearrangement links TRBV7-9 to TRBJ2-7; D may match TRBD1 or TRBD2 (6 bases each). Between the trimmed V and J ends, which lost 8 bases and 6 bases, there was a span of 14 bases. This CDR3 is built from 12 residues. Looked up from germline, CDR1 is SEHNR and CDR2 is FQNEAQ (reference sequence). The CDR3 coding sequence is TGTGCCAGCTTGACTAGAGGGGGCGAGCAGTACTTC. Protein sequence: CASLTRGGEQYF.

This chain connects TRBV4-1 to TRBJ2-1; perhaps TRBD2 as D (6 bases). Trimming stripped 0 bases from V and 3 bases from J, with 24 bases between. This CDR3 spans 20 amino acids. The germline V gene has CDR1 MGHRA and CDR2 YSYEKL. In DNA, the CDR3 is TGCGCCAGCAGCCAAGACGAAGAGGGACTTCTTTCGGTCTACTACAATGAGCAGTTCTTC. Its protein is CASSQDEEGLLSVYYNEQFF.

The chain carries TRBV20-1 and TRBJ2-3; D is undetermined. Germline loops: CDR1 DFQATT, CDR2 SNEGSKA (reference sequence). V gave up 5 bases and J gave up 0 bases, with 6 bases separating them. This CDR3 has 12 amino acids. The CDR3 loop is CSAVASTDTQYF. For the CDR3, the DNA is TGCAGTGCTGTAGCTAGCACAGATACGCAGTATTTT.

The chain employs TRBV20-1 and TRBJ2-1, with 8 nucleotides matching TRBD2. The CDR3 runs to 16 residues. V lost 3 bases and J lost 3; bases outside the gene matches: 10. Germline V lookup: CDR1 DFQATT, CDR2 SNEGSKA (reference sequence). This CDR3 reads CSASKSGRIVYNEQFF. The CDR3 region has the DNA TGCAGTGCTAGCAAGAGCGGGAGAATAGTCTACAATGAGCAGTTCTTC.

The chain joins TRBV7-2 to TRBJ2-5; no reliable D call. The CDR3 has 15 residues. Trimming stripped 1 base from V and 4 bases from J, with 13 bases between. From germline, CDR1 is SGHTA and CDR2 FQGNSA. The CDR3 region has the DNA TGTGCCAGCAGCTTAGAGGAACTATCGGGAGAGACCCAGTACTTC. Translation gives CASSLEELSGETQYF.

The genes are TRBV14 and TRBJ2-3; no firm D call. Trimming shortened V by 4 bases and J by 0 bases, and 14 bases separated the two germline ends. Germline V gene lookup returns CDR1 SGHDN and CDR2 FVKESK. The CDR3 length is 16 residues. CDR3 protein: CASSRRALSSTDTQYF. The DNA for the CDR3 is TGTGCCAGCAGCCGACGCGCACTTTCTAGCACAGATACGCAGTATTTT.

This clonotype was found many times. The chain couples TRBV27 to TRBJ2-7, with 8 positions matching TRBD2. Germline CDR1 and CDR2: MNHEY and SMNVEV (reference sequence). V was pared by 3 bases and J by 2 bases, with 6 bases of the junction left unmatched. The CDR3 runs 15 residues. CDR3 nucleotides: TGTGCCAGCAGTTTGTCTATCGGGAGGGCCTACGAGCAGTACTTC. This sequence encodes CASSLSIGRAYEQYF.